A single sample gave rise to the 14 T cell receptor beta chains below, sequenced in a study of shared clonotypes between healthy human individuals. This table comes from immunoSEQ multiplex PCR, and its TCRdb copy is limited to in-frame clones, with some not included. The sample holds about half a million clones, 65% to 85% seen once. The sequenced material came from PBMCs. These receptors originate from a woman between 40 and 55 years old in good health. Some clones in this sample may be carry-over from other donors' samples.

In DNA form, the CDR3 reads TGCGCCAGCAGCCTCGCGCGCGGGTCCTACGAGCAGTACTTC. Amino acids: CASSLARGSYEQYF. This chain links TRBV4-1 with TRBJ2-7; a possible D gene is TRBD2 (5 bases). Trimming took off 4 bases at V and 1 base at J, with 11 bases between the two ends. This CDR3 is 14 amino acids long. Germline V gives CDR1 MGHRA, CDR2 YSYEKL.

In the case of this clone: This likely traces to a read error, being one base from a far larger clone. V and J are TRBV4-1 and TRBJ2-7; 12 bases fit TRBD2. The germline V gene encodes CDR1 MGHRA and CDR2 YSYEKL. The CDR3 totals 16 residues. This chain's CDR3 is CASSQGRLAGADEQCF. The DNA of the CDR3 is TGCGCCAGCAGCCAAGGCAGACTAGCGGGAGCGGATGAGCAGTGCTTC.

The J gene is TRBJ1-1, the V gene TRBV6-5, with 9 nucleotides matching TRBD1. Germline CDR1 is MNHEY and CDR2 is SVGAGI. J lost 3 bases, V lost 2 bases, and 4 bases had no gene match. This CDR3 is 15 amino acids long. For the CDR3, the DNA is TGTGCCAGCAGTTACGGGGACAGGGCGGACACTGAAGCTTTCTTT. This encodes CASSYGDRADTEAFF.

Regarding this clone: A read error is likely here: a far larger clone is one base away. The chain employs TRBV27 and TRBJ1-2; unclear D gene. CDR1 and CDR2 from the germline V gene are MNHEY and SMNVEV (reference sequence). CDR3 length equals 14 residues. With 2 bases removed from V and 4 bases from J, the gap between germline ends came to 11 bases. Here the CDR3 reads CASSLNLQTYGYTF. CDR3 sequence (DNA): TGTGCCAGCAGTTTAAATCTCCAGACCTATGGCTACACCTTC.

The V gene is TRBV7-2, the J gene TRBJ1-2, with a tentative D call TRBD1 (5 bases). CDR1 is SGHTA, CDR2 FQGNSA, per germline. The germline V and J ends were trimmed by 3 bases and 2 bases, with 13 bases remaining between them. The CDR3 is 15 residues long. CDR3 DNA: TGTGCCAGCAGCTTGGGGGGTGAGGGGAACTATGGCTACACCTTC. This sequence encodes CASSLGGEGNYGYTF.

This clone was found a few times. The rearrangement joins TRBV15 to TRBJ2-5; the D is unclear. Germline loops: CDR1 LNHNV, CDR2 YYDKDF (reference sequence). This CDR3 is 13 amino acids long. V lost 5 bases, J lost 3 bases, and 10 bases lay in between. This chain's CDR3 is CATSYTAKETQYF. The CDR3 DNA sequence: TGTGCCACCAGCTACACAGCAAAAGAGACCCAGTACTTC.

V and J are TRBV7-2 and TRBJ1-5; unclear D gene. The CDR3 is 14 amino acids. CDR1 and CDR2 from the germline V gene are SGHTA and FQGNSA. V was pared by 2 bases and J by 6 bases, with 11 bases between. The CDR3 DNA is TGTGCCAGCAGCTTATCCCTCGCAGGTCAGCCCCAGCATTTT. Its translation is CASSLSLAGQPQHF.

The V call is TRBV10-1, the J call TRBJ2-5; the D is unclear. Per germline, CDR1 WNHNN and CDR2 SYGVQD (reference sequence). The CDR3 extends over 13 amino acids. Deletions cut 0 bases from V and 3 bases from J, with 5 bases between. CDR3 coding DNA: TGCGCCAGCAGTGAGTCGGACGAAGAGACCCAGTACTTC. Its protein is CASSESDEETQYF.

The rearrangement joins TRBV7-9 to TRBJ2-3; TRBD1 matches 8 bases. The CDR3 sequence is 16 residues long. Germline V lookup: CDR1 SEHNR, CDR2 FQNEAQ (reference sequence). Trimming at V came to 3 bases and at J to 2 bases, leaving 7 bases not matched to a gene. The CDR3 DNA follows: TGTGCCAGCAGCTTCTTAGGGACAGGCTACACAGATACGCAGTATTTT. Translated: CASSFLGTGYTDTQYF.

The chain combines TRBV7-8 with TRBJ2-6; perhaps D is TRBD1 or TRBD2 (5 bases each). The CDR3 contains 15 residues. CDR1 is SGHVS and CDR2 is FQNEAQ in the germline V gene. Trimming took 5 bases from V and 4 from J, leaving 12 bases between them. CDR3 region: CASSPRGVGANVLTF. Here the CDR3 DNA reads TGTGCCAGCAGCCCGAGAGGGGTCGGGGCCAACGTCCTGACTTTC.

This clone has just a few counts. This sequence is one base from a far larger clone and is likely a read error. The chain combines TRBV7-2 with TRBJ2-5, with D possibly matching TRBD2 (6 bases). Trimming removed 5 bases from V and 9 bases from J, with 16 bases in between. CDR3 length equals 13 residues. Germline V gene lookup returns CDR1 SGHTA and CDR2 FQGNSA. The CDR3 sequence: CASSGGILTAQYF. The DNA of the CDR3 is TGTGCCAGCAGCGGGGGGATACTTACGGCCCAGTACTTC.

Turning to this clone: One base separates it from a far larger clone, so it is likely a read error. The J gene is TRBJ1-2, the V gene TRBV7-2, with 10 bases fitting TRBD1. V lost 2 bases and J lost 7; bases outside the gene matches: 13. The CDR3 covers 17 residues. Germline V gene data show CDR1 as SGHTA and CDR2 as FQGNSA. CDR3 residues: CASSLWGQGTSTGGYTF. CDR3 nucleotides: TGTGCCAGCAGCTTATGGGGACAGGGGACGAGTACGGGTGGCTACACCTTC. The entire variable domain, with the rest obtained from reference TRBV7-2 and TRBJ1-2, is as follows: GAGVSQSPSNKVTEKGKDVELRCDPISGHTALYWYRQSLGQGLEFLIYFQGNSAPDKSGLPSDRFSAERTGGSVSTLTIQRTQQEDSAVYLCASSLWGQGTSTGGYTFGSGTRLTVV.

CDR3 sequence reads: CASGLVVGQLVDGYTF. CDR3 coding DNA: TGTGCTAGTGGTTTGGTAGTCGGCCAGCTCGTCGATGGCTACACCTTC. V gene TRBV12-5 combines with J gene TRBJ1-2; D unclear. The CDR3 runs 16 residues. The germline CDR1 and CDR2 sequences are LGHNT and FRNRAP. The ends were cut back, 0 bases at V and 6 bases at J, with 17 bases in the middle.

The rearrangement joins TRBV12-5 to TRBJ2-1; no reliable D call. Germline V gene lookup returns CDR1 LGHNT and CDR2 FRNRAP. The V end was cut by 3 bases, the J end by 4 bases, with 7 bases between. The CDR3 has 13 residues. The CDR3 protein is CASGLSVYNEQFF. DNA for the CDR3: TGTGCTAGTGGTTTAAGTGTTTACAATGAGCAGTTCTTC.